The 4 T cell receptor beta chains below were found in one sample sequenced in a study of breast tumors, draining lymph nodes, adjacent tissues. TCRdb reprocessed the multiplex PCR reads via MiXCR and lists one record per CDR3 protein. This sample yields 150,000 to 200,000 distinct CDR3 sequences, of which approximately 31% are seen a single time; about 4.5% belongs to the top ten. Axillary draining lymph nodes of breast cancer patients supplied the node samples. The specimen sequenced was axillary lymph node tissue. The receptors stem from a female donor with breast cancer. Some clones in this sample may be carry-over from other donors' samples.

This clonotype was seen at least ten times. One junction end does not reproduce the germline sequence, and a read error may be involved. The CDR3 DNA sequence: TGTGCCAGCAGTCACTCCTCCCCGTCTAGCGTAGATACGCAGTATTTT. This encodes CASSHSSPSSVDTQYF. The rearrangement uses TRBV6-6 and TRBJ2-3, with a tentative D call TRBD2 (6 bases). Germline assignment: CDR1 MNHNY and CDR2 SVGAGI (reference sequence). This CDR3 is built from 16 residues.

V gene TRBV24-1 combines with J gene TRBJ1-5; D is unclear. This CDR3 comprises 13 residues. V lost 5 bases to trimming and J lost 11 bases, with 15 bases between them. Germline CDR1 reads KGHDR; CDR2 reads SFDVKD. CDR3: CATSARSQETQHF. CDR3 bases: TGTGCCACCAGTGCCAGGTCACAAGAGACCCAGCATTTT.

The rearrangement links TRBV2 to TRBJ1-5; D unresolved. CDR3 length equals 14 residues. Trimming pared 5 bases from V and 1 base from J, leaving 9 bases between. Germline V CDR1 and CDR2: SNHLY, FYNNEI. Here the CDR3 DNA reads TGTGCCAGCAGTACTAGCGGGAGCAATCAGCCCCAGCATTTT. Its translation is CASSTSGSNQPQHF.

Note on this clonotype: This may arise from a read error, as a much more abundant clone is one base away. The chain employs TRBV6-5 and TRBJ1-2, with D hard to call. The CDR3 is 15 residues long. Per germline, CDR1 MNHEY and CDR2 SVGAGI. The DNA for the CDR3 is TGTGCCCGCAGTTACTCGCGCGAGTCGGTGGGTGGCTACACCTTC. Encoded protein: CARSYSRESVGGYTF.